The rows below give T cell receptor beta chains drawn from one sample of a study of blood T cell repertoires in COVID-19. Sequenced by immunoSEQ multiplex PCR; TCRdb stores in-frame clones only, minus some. The table lists roughly 53,000 clones, roughly 88% of them singletons. Sequences were obtained from peripheral blood. The receptors stem from an elderly man with acute or convalescent COVID-19. Each CDR3 is given with its conserved first and last residue. D genes are given only for firm matches. For some rows the clone size is stated as once, few or many, or as a class when expanded; others skip it.

NA	TRBV10-3	TRBD2	TRBJ2-3	TGTGCCATCAGTGCGGGCGGGGGGGTAACAGATACGCAGTATTTT	CAISAGGGVTDTQYF
NA	TRBV7-8	NA	TRBJ1-1	TGTGCCAGCAGCTTCGGGGTAATGAACACTGAAGCTTTCTTT	CASSFGVMNTEAFF
NA	TRBV14	NA	TRBJ1-1	TGTGCCAGCAGCCCTACCCTAGGGGCGTGGGACACTGAAGCTTTCTTT	CASSPTLGAWDTEAFF
NA	TRBV5-1	NA	TRBJ2-3	TGCGCCAGCAGCTTGTCCCCTTCTAGCACAGATACGCAGTATTTT	CASSLSPSSTDTQYF
NA	TRBV6-4	NA	TRBJ1-5	TGTGCCAGCAGTGAGGGCAGCTCCGTAGGGCCCCAGCATTTT	CASSEGSSVGPQHF
NA	TRBV7-9	NA	TRBJ2-3	TGTGCCAGCAGCTTAGTTGGGGGGACAGATACGCAGTATTTT	CASSLVGGTDTQYF
NA	TRBV10-3	TRBD1	TRBJ2-7	TGTGCCATCAGTGATGGGACAGACGACTACGAGCAGTACTTC	CAISDGTDDYEQYF
NA	TRBV3-1/TRBV3-2	NA	TRBJ1-1	TGTGCCAGCGCGTGGGGGGACACTGAAGCTTTCTTT	CASAWGDTEAFF
NA	TRBV24-1	TRBD1	TRBJ2-3	TGTGCCACCTCCTGGACAGGGGGCTCCGATACGCAGTATTTT	CATSWTGGSDTQYF
NA	TRBV3-1/TRBV3-2	NA	TRBJ2-3	TGTGCCAGCAGCCAAGTCGTAGGAGTGACAGATACGCAGTATTTT	CASSQVVGVTDTQYF
NA	TRBV4-3	NA	TRBJ1-2	TGCGCCAGCAGCCAAGAATGGACAGAAAAAAACTATGGCTACACCTTC	CASSQEWTEKNYGYTF
once	TRBV6-6	NA	TRBJ2-6	TGTGCCAGCAGTAAGGGGTCTGGGGCCAACGTCCTGACTTTC	CASSKGSGANVLTF
NA	TRBV6-4	NA	TRBJ1-1	TGTGCCAGCAGTGACTCAAAGGGGTCGACTTTCTTT	CASSDSKGSTFF
NA	TRBV5-1	TRBD2	TRBJ2-4	TGCGCCAGCAGCTTAACCGGGACTAGCGGGGGCCAAAACATTCAGTACTTC	CASSLTGTSGGQNIQYF
NA	TRBV24-1	NA	TRBJ2-5	TGTGCCACCAGTAGAACAGCCGACGAGACCCAGTACTTC	CATSRTADETQYF
once	TRBV30	NA	TRBJ2-2	TGTGCCTTCACCCCGAGGGGGGAGCTGTTTTTT	CAFTPRGELFF
NA	TRBV6-5	NA	TRBJ1-1	TGTGCCAGCAGTACCGCGGGGAGAGGGACTGAAGCTTTCTTT	CASSTAGRGTEAFF
few	TRBV18	NA	TRBJ2-1	TGTGCCAGCTCACCATTCTCGGACACAATATACAATGAGCAGTTCTTC	CASSPFSDTIYNEQFF
NA	TRBV11-2	NA	TRBJ1-4	TGTGCCAGCAGCCTCTTGTCGGGTTCAAGTGAAAAACTGTTTTTT	CASSLLSGSSEKLFF
NA	TRBV11-2	TRBD1	TRBJ1-2	TGTGCCAGCAGCTTGACAGGGGACGGTGGCTACACCTTC	CASSLTGDGGYTF
NA	TRBV27	TRBD2	TRBJ2-1	TGTGCCAGCAGTCCGCGGACTAGCGGACGAGGCTCCTACAATGAGCAGTTCTTC	CASSPRTSGRGSYNEQFF
NA	TRBV6-5	NA	TRBJ2-5	TGTGCCAGCAGTTACTCAGGCCCGAGGTCAGAGACCCAGTACTTC	CASSYSGPRSETQYF
NA	TRBV7-2	TRBD2	TRBJ2-5	TGTGCCAGCAGCGCCGGGAGGGGGGAGACCCAGTACTTC	CASSAGRGETQYF
NA	TRBV2	TRBD1	TRBJ1-4	TGTGCCAGCAGTGTCCGGACAGGGTTAGATGAAAAACTGTTTTTT	CASSVRTGLDEKLFF
NA	TRBV6-6	TRBD2	TRBJ2-1	TGTGCCAGCACCCTAGCGGGGAAGAATGAGCAGTTCTTC	CASTLAGKNEQFF
few	TRBV11-2	NA	TRBJ1-2	TGTGCCAGCAGCCGCGATGGATCGGGGGGTCAGGGCTACACCTTC	CASSRDGSGGQGYTF
many	TRBV9	TRBD2	TRBJ2-7	TGTGCCAGCAGCGTAGAAGGAGCGGGGGGACTCTCCTACGAGCAGTACTTC	CASSVEGAGGLSYEQYF
NA	TRBV5-6	TRBD2	TRBJ2-2	TGTGCCAGCAGCCTAACTCGCGGGGGGGGCGGCACCGGGGAGCTGTTTTTT	CASSLTRGGGGTGELFF
few	TRBV7-3	TRBD1	TRBJ1-5	TGTGCCAGCAGCCAGGGGGCAAATCAGCCCCAGCATTTT	CASSQGANQPQHF
NA	TRBV12-3/TRBV12-4	NA	TRBJ2-3	TGTGCCAGCAGGCCACTTACAGGGACGCAGTATTTT	CASRPLTGTQYF
NA	TRBV7-9	TRBD1	TRBJ1-2	TGTGCCAGCAGCCCCCGGGGACAGTCTAACTATGGCTACACCTTC	CASSPRGQSNYGYTF
NA	TRBV7-3	TRBD1	TRBJ2-3	TGTGCCAGCAGCGCTGGACAGGGCGGCACAGATACGCAGTATTTT	CASSAGQGGTDTQYF
NA	TRBV5-1	TRBD1	TRBJ1-1	TGCGCCAGCAGCTTGGAAGGGGTCAGGGGGCTGCTATCGACTGAAGCTTTCTTT	CASSLEGVRGLLSTEAFF
few	TRBV14	NA	TRBJ1-2	TGTGCCAGCAGCCAAGAATGGAGTAACAGGGATGGCTACACCTTC	CASSQEWSNRDGYTF
NA	TRBV15	NA	TRBJ2-7	TGTGCCACCAGCAGAGATCGGGGGTACGAGCAGTACTTC	CATSRDRGYEQYF
NA	TRBV5-1	TRBD2	TRBJ2-5	TGCGCCAGCAGCTCACTAGCGGGGAGGGAAGAGACCCAGTACTTC	CASSSLAGREETQYF
NA	TRBV6-5	NA	TRBJ2-1	TGTGCCAGCAGTTACTCGCCGTCAGGGAACCACCGTCTGTTCTTC	CASSYSPSGNHRLFF
NA	TRBV6-1	NA	TRBJ2-5	TGTGCCAGCAGTTTCGCGGGCGCTCAAGAGACCCAGTACTTC	CASSFAGAQETQYF
NA	TRBV11-3	TRBD2	TRBJ2-7	TGTGCCAGCAGCCCGGGACTAGCGGGGGATGAGCAGTACTTC	CASSPGLAGDEQYF